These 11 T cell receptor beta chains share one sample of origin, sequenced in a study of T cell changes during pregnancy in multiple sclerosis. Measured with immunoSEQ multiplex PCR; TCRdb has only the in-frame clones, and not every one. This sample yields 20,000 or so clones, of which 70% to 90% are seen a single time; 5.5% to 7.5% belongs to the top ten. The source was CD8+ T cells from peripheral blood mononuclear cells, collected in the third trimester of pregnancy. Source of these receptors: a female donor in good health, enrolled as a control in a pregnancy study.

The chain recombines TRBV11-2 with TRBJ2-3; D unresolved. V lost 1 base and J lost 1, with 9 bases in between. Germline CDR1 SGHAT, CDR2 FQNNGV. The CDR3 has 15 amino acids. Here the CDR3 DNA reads TGTGCCAGCAGCTTAGTAAGGAGCGGCACAGATACGCAGTATTTT. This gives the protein CASSLVRSGTDTQYF.

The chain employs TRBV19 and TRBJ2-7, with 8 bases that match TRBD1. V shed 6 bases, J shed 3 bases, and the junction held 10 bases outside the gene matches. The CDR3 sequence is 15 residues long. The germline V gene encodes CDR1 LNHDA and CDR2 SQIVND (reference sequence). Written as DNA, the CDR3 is TGTGCCAGTAGATACATGGACAGGGTGGGCTACGAGCAGTACTTC. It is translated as CASRYMDRVGYEQYF.

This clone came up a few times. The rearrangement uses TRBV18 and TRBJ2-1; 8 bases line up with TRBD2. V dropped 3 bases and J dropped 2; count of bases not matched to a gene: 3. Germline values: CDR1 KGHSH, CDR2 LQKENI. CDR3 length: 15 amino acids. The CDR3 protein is CASSPSGGPYNEQFF. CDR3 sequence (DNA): TGTGCCAGCTCACCCAGCGGGGGACCCTACAATGAGCAGTTCTTC.

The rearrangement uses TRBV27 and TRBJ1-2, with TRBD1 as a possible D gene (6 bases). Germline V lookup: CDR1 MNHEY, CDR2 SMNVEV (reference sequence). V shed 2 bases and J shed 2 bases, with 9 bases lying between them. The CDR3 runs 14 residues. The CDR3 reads CASSLQGSNYGYTF. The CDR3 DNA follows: TGTGCCAGCAGTTTACAGGGGTCCAACTATGGCTACACCTTC.

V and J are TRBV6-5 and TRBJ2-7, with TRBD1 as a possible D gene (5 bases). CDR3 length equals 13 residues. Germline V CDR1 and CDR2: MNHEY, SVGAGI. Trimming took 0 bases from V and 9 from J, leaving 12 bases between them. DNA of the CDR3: TGTGCCAGCAGTTACTCGATTGACCAGGGGCAGTACTTC. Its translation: CASSYSIDQGQYF.

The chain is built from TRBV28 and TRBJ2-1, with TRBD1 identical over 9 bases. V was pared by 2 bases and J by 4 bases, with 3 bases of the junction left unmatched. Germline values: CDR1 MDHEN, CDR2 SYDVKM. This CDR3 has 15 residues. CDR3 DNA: TGTGCCAGCAGTTTAGAGGGACAGGGATACAATGAGCAGTTCTTC. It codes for CASSLEGQGYNEQFF.

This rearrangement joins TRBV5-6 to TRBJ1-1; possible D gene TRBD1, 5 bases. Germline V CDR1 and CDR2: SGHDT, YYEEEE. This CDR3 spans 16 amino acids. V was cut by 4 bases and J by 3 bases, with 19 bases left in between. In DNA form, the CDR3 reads TGTGCCAGCAGCCCGGGGGGGTGGGATGTTTACACTGAAGCTTTCTTT. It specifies CASSPGGWDVYTEAFF.

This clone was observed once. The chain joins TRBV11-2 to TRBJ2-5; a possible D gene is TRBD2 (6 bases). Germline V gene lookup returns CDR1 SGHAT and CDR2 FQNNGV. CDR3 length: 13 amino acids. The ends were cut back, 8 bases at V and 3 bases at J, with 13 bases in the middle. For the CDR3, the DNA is TGTGCCAGCGAACCGGGGGTGGAAGAGACCCAGTACTTC. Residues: CASEPGVEETQYF.

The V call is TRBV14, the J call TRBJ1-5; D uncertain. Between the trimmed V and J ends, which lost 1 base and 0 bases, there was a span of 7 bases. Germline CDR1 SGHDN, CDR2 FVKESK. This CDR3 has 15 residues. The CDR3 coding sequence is TGTGCCAGCAGCCAAGGAGGGTATAGCAATCAGCCCCAGCATTTT. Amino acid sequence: CASSQGGYSNQPQHF.

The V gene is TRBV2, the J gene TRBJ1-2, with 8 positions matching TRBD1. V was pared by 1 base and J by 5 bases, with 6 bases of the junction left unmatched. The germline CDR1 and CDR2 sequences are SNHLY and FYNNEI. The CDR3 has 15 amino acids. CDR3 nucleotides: TGTGCCAGCAGTGAAGAGGGACAGGAGCTATATGGCTACACCTTC. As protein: CASSEEGQELYGYTF.

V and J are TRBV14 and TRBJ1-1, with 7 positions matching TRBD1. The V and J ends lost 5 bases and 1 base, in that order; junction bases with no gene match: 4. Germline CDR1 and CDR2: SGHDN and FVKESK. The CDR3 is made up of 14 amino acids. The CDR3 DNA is TGTGCCAGCAGCTACAGGGGATCGAACACTGAAGCTTTCTTT. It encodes CASSYRGSNTEAFF.